This T cell receptor (beta chain) is from a study of identical twins. Unique molecular identifiers were present on cDNA, and template switching added a universal primer site. TCRdb analysed the 5' RACE reads with MiXCR anew, one entry per CDR3 protein. This sample has around 530,000 distinct CDR3 sequences, with around 15% found just once. There are a few counts of this clonotype. Its antigen is not identified. V was clipped by 3 bases and J by 1 base, with 13 bases between them. CDR3 size: 17 residues. Germline loops: CDR1 MGHRA, CDR2 YSYEKL. Overall study results and limits: Cross-sectional statistics, not tracking of the same donors, supported the conclusions. Out-of-frame alpha sequences shared by twins were enriched for low generation probability.

This same sample was also taken into another study, of yellow fever vaccine responses in identical twins.

The rearrangement joins TRBV4-1 to TRBJ2-6; D gene ambiguous. The sequencing input was CD4+ T cells sorted from blood. The origin of this receptor is a woman aged 18-29 years in good health. This CDR3 is CASSHLGPKSGANVLTF. CDR3 in DNA: TGCGCCAGCAGCCACCTAGGACCGAAGTCTGGGGCCAACGTCCTGACTTTC.